A single sample is the source of the 18 T cell receptor beta chains below, sequenced in a study of shared clonotypes between healthy human individuals. Some clones are missing from TCRdb's copy, which holds only in-frame ones; the method was immunoSEQ multiplex PCR. Among more than 850,000 clones listed, about 80% were seen once. The sequenced sample was memory CD4+ T cells from PBMCs. Subset reported: CD45RA-negative fraction. These receptor sequences come from a man aged 18 to 30 in good health. Some clones in this sample may be carry-over from other donors' samples.

Note on this clone: Other DNA variants within this sample encode the same CDR3. V usage is TRBV27 and J usage is TRBJ2-7; TRBD2 is a possible D gene (7 bases). Germline CDR1 reads MNHEY; CDR2 reads SMNVEV (reference sequence). V was shortened by 2 bases and J by 0 bases, with 11 bases between the two germline ends. The CDR3 is made up of 15 amino acids. DNA of the CDR3: TGTGCCAGCAGTTTAAAGGGGGGGAGCTCCTACGAGCAGTACTTC. Its translation is CASSLKGGSSYEQYF.

This chain connects TRBV15 to TRBJ2-1, with D uncertain. The CDR3 loop spans 11 amino acids. Germline V lookup: CDR1 LNHNV, CDR2 YYDKDF (reference sequence). Trimming took off 0 bases at V and 13 bases at J, with 7 bases between the two ends. Here the CDR3 DNA reads TGTGCCACCAGCAGAGACACATATCAGTTCTTC. Protein sequence: CATSRDTYQFF.

The rearrangement uses TRBV11-3 and TRBJ2-1; D remains unclear. The germline V gene has CDR1 SGHNT and CDR2 YENEEA. The V gene lost 4 bases and the J gene lost 6 bases, with 10 bases spanning the gap. This CDR3 has 13 amino acids. As DNA, the CDR3 is TGTGCCAGCAGCTCTAAGTACCCCAATGAGCAGTTCTTC. It is translated as CASSSKYPNEQFF.

This chain connects TRBV28 to TRBJ1-1; D might be TRBD1 (5 bases). The CDR3 consists of 15 residues. Looked up from germline, CDR1 is MDHEN and CDR2 is SYDVKM. The germline V and J ends were trimmed by 3 bases and 1 base, with 12 bases remaining between them. The CDR3, as DNA: TGTGCCAGCAGTTTTCAGGGCTCCTGGAACACTGAAGCTTTCTTT. Amino acid sequence: CASSFQGSWNTEAFF.

Remarks on this clone: The sample carries other DNA sequences with the same CDR3. The chain uses TRBV18 and TRBJ2-6, with TRBD1 as a possible D gene (6 bases). The CDR3 spans 15 residues. In germline, CDR1 is KGHSH, CDR2 LQKENI. The V end was cut by 3 bases, the J end by 2 bases, with 8 bases between. CDR3 loop: CASSPQGTGANVLTF. In DNA form, the CDR3 reads TGTGCCAGCTCACCCCAGGGGACTGGGGCCAACGTCCTGACTTTC.

V is TRBV7-6 and J is TRBJ2-7; a weak D match, TRBD2 (5 bases). Germline lookup yields CDR1 SGHVS and CDR2 FNYEAQ. Trimming took off 5 bases at V and 4 bases at J, with 18 bases between the two ends. The CDR3 totals 15 residues. The CDR3: CASSLAGTANYEQYF. DNA for the CDR3: TGTGCCAGCAGCCTGGCGGGCACCGCTAATTACGAGCAGTACTTC.

In regard to this clone: The identical CDR3 is also encoded by other nucleotide sequences in the sample. The V and J genes are TRBV18 and TRBJ2-3; the D is unclear. The CDR3 is made up of 12 amino acids. CDR1 KGHSH and CDR2 LQKENI come from the germline V gene. Trimming stripped 6 bases from V and 0 bases from J, with 4 bases between. CDR3 sequence reads: CASSRSTDTQYF. The CDR3 bases are TGTGCCAGCTCCCGGAGCACAGATACGCAGTATTTT.

The chain couples TRBV5-1 to TRBJ1-1; D uncertain. This CDR3 has 15 amino acids. Looked up from germline, CDR1 is SGHRS and CDR2 is YFSETQ. Trimming removed 4 bases at V and 1 base at J, with 14 bases between. CDR3 DNA: TGCGCCAGCAGCCCCGACTCATCCCGGAACACTGAAGCTTTCTTT. As protein: CASSPDSSRNTEAFF.

This clone was observed a single time. J is TRBJ2-1 and V is TRBV18; the D call may be TRBD1 or TRBD2 (6 bases each). Germline V gives CDR1 KGHSH, CDR2 LQKENI. Trimming left V 5 bases short and J 9 bases short, with 20 bases between. CDR3 size: 15 residues. CDR3: CASSTGGGTGSEQFF. In DNA form, the CDR3 reads TGTGCCAGCTCAACCGGAGGGGGAACGGGGTCTGAGCAGTTCTTC.

V usage is TRBV5-1 and J usage is TRBJ2-5; TRBD2 matches at 8 bases. This CDR3 comprises 16 residues. V gave up 0 bases and J gave up 3 bases; unmatched junction bases: 7. The germline CDR1 and CDR2 sequences are SGHRS and YFSETQ. This CDR3 is CASSLALAGTKETQYF. The CDR3 DNA reads as TGCGCCAGCAGCTTGGCCCTAGCGGGCACTAAAGAGACCCAGTACTTC. Using reference TRBV5-1 and TRBJ2-5 for the parts outside the CDR3, the full variable domain is KAGVTQTPRYLIKTRGQQVTLSCSPISGHRSVSWYQQTPGQGLQFLFEYFSETQRNKGNFPGRFSGRQFSNSRSEMNVSTLELGDSALYLCASSLALAGTKETQYFGPGTRLLVL.

The chain recombines TRBV7-9 with TRBJ1-3; D gene ambiguous. From germline, CDR1 is SEHNR and CDR2 FQNEAQ (reference sequence). The CDR3 totals 12 residues. Trimming took off 5 bases at V and 12 bases at J, with 14 bases between the two ends. CDR3 bases: TGTGCCAGCAGCAGGGAATCTCCGGACATATATTTT. Translation: CASSRESPDIYF.

V gene TRBV7-9 combines with J gene TRBJ1-4; tentatively, D is TRBD1 (6 bases). Germline V gives CDR1 SEHNR, CDR2 FQNEAQ (reference sequence). V was clipped by 7 bases and J by 11 bases, with 17 bases between them. The CDR3 is made up of 13 amino acids. The CDR3 reads CASIQQGEEKLFF. The CDR3 DNA follows: TGTGCCAGCATCCAACAGGGCGAGGAGAAACTGTTTTTT.

This chain joins TRBV28 and TRBJ2-7; the D gene is possibly TRBD2 (5 bases). The CDR3 is made up of 13 amino acids. Looked up from germline, CDR1 is MDHEN and CDR2 is SYDVKM. Between the trimmed V and J ends, which lost 8 bases and 2 bases, there was a span of 13 bases. CDR3 in DNA: TGTGCCAGCGGCGGGCCACCCACCTACGAGCAGTACTTC. It specifies CASGGPPTYEQYF.

This rearrangement joins TRBV6-1 to TRBJ1-5; D gene unclear. V lost 8 bases, J lost 2 bases, and 7 bases lay in between. This CDR3 is built from 12 residues. Looked up from germline, CDR1 is MNHNS and CDR2 is SASEGT. Here the CDR3 DNA reads TGTGCCAGCGCGGTGGGCAATCAGCCCCAGCATTTT. Encoded protein: CASAVGNQPQHF.

V usage is TRBV5-5 and J usage is TRBJ2-1; no firm D call. Between the trimmed V and J ends, which lost 4 bases and 3 bases, there was a span of 8 bases. CDR1 is SGHKS, CDR2 YYEKEE, per germline (reference sequence). This CDR3 is 13 amino acids long. As DNA, the CDR3 is TGTGCCAGCAGCCCGGGCAACTACAATGAGCAGTTCTTC. Amino acids: CASSPGNYNEQFF.

The chain combines TRBV6-1 with TRBJ2-6; 7 nucleotides line up with TRBD2. The trim removed 3 bases at V and 0 bases at J, leaving 5 bases unmatched. This CDR3 comprises 17 residues. Germline V CDR1 and CDR2: MNHNS, SASEGT. CDR3 in amino acids: CASSDSPGGSGANVLTF. DNA for the CDR3: TGTGCCAGCAGTGACAGCCCGGGGGGCTCTGGGGCCAACGTCCTGACTTTC.

This chain links TRBV19 with TRBJ2-7; 14 bases agree with TRBD2. The CDR3 extends over 17 amino acids. J was trimmed by 6 bases and V by 4 bases; bases with no gene match: 11. Germline lookup yields CDR1 LNHDA and CDR2 SQIVND (reference sequence). The CDR3 DNA sequence: TGTGCCAGTAGTAACTCTCCGGGACTAGCGGGAGAGGGCGAGCAGTACTTC. It yields the protein CASSNSPGLAGEGEQYF. Full variable domain (rest looked up from reference TRBV19 and TRBJ2-7): DGGITQSPKYLFRKEGQNVTLSCEQNLNHDAMYWYRQDPGQGLRLIYYSQIVNDFQKGDIAEGYSVSREKKESFPLTVTSAQKNPTAFYLCASSNSPGLAGEGEQYFGPGTRLTVT.

This chain connects TRBV6-1 to TRBJ2-7, with a weak D call TRBD1 (5 bases). The germline gives CDR1 MNHNS, CDR2 SASEGT. Trimming removed 6 bases from V and 1 base from J, with 13 bases in between. There are 14 residues in the CDR3. The chain's CDR3 is CASSLPQESYEQYF. CDR3 DNA: TGTGCCAGCAGCCTGCCACAGGAGTCCTACGAGCAGTACTTC.